This is a list of T cell receptor beta chains from one sample in a study of regulatory T cells in long-lasting Graves disease. TCRdb called the multiplex PCR reads again in MiXCR, with one record for every CDR3 protein. The sample comprises 680,000 or so distinct CDR3 sequences, less than 20% of which are singletons, and 15% to 20% rests with the top ten. A further study also used this sample, focusing on T cells in Graves' hyperthyroidism and ophthalmopathy.

Sequenced here: peripheral blood mononuclear cells (PBMCs), sampled at new diagnosis, from a patient treated with antithyroid drugs. The origin of the receptors is a woman between 25 and 40 years old with Graves disease. The CDR3 runs from the conserved cysteine through the conserved F or W.

V	J	CDR3
TRBV28	TRBJ2-1	CASEHETSGAHYEQFF
TRBV7-2	TRBJ2-3	CASSPPGLAGGGGTDTQYF
TRBV6-1	TRBJ1-5	CASSRRGEVMSNQPQHF
TRBV28	TRBJ1-4	CASSAPRQGKGEKLFF
TRBV12-3/TRBV12-4	TRBJ2-5	CASSFSTSAQETQYF
TRBV2	TRBJ1-3	CASSEGQFGNTIYF
TRBV20-1	TRBJ2-1	CSARMSGPNNEQFF
TRBV12-3/TRBV12-4	TRBJ2-1	CASSAPLDRVLVF
TRBV28	TRBJ2-1	CASSFFGTGSYDEQFF
TRBV10-3	TRBJ1-6	CAIRNRQETSPLHF
TRBV5-1	TRBJ2-1	CASSRGRLAFDSYNEQFF
TRBV29-1	TRBJ1-2	CSVGYKGGYTF
TRBV4-2	TRBJ2-7	CASSLEEIREQYF
TRBV11-2	TRBJ2-1	CASSPPHSGRANYNEQFF
TRBV7-8	TRBJ2-7	CASVGSSYEQYF
TRBV20-1	TRBJ1-3	CSASPPEGGNTIYF
TRBV20-1	TRBJ2-5	CSASRKQETQYF
TRBV7-9	TRBJ2-7	CASSYLTSGTYEQYF
TRBV7-2	TRBJ2-1	CASARTGGIDNEQFF
TRBV18	TRBJ1-2	CASSPRWTGGSDGYTF
TRBV16	TRBJ2-3	CASSQFGVDTQYF
TRBV9	TRBJ1-6	CASSATRLDSPLHF
TRBV6-1	TRBJ1-5	CASSEDRGLNQPQHF
TRBV6-1	TRBJ1-6	CASRDQPGTHSPLHF
TRBV29-1	TRBJ2-2	CSVGDRVAGELFF
TRBV6-1	TRBJ2-1	CASRGASSLATNEQFF
TRBV10-2	TRBJ2-5	CAAGAETQYF